Below are 23 T cell receptor beta chains sequenced from a single sample in a study of T cell responses to AZD1222 COVID-19 vaccine. The method was immunoSEQ multiplex PCR; TCRdb's version includes in-frame clones alone and lacks a portion of them. Of some 150,000 clones in the sample, approximately 85% were seen once. Sequences were derived from peripheral blood, sampled on day 0 of MenACWY control vaccination. Every receptor here comes from an adult in good health.

This clone occurred a few times. The gene calls are TRBV2 and TRBJ1-3, with TRBD1 identical over 9 bases. CDR1 SNHLY and CDR2 FYNNEI come from the germline V gene. V gave up 6 bases and J gave up 3 bases; unmatched junction bases: 9. This CDR3 spans 16 amino acids. The CDR3 protein is CASSPAGTGSGNTIYF. The CDR3 DNA reads TGTGCCAGCAGCCCAGCCGGGACAGGGAGTGGAAACACCATATATTTT. Using reference TRBV2 and TRBJ1-3 for the parts outside the CDR3, the full variable domain is EPEVTQTPSHQVTQMGQEVILRCVPISNHLYFYWYRQILGQKVEFLVSFYNNEISEKSEIFDDQFSVERPDGSNFTLKIRSTKLEDSAMYFCASSPAGTGSGNTIYFGEGSWLTVV.

This chain connects TRBV10-1 to TRBJ2-3; maybe TRBD2 (6 bases). CDR3 length: 13 amino acids. Trimming took off 2 bases at V and 9 bases at J, with 12 bases between the two ends. Germline V gives CDR1 WNHNN, CDR2 SYGVQD (reference sequence). In nucleotides, the CDR3 is TGCGCCAGCAGTGAGGGCGGGGCGGGGACGCAGTATTTT. As protein: CASSEGGAGTQYF.

The rearrangement joins TRBV2 to TRBJ1-2; D call uncertain. Germline V gene lookup returns CDR1 SNHLY and CDR2 FYNNEI. With 5 bases removed from V and 0 bases from J, the gap between germline ends came to 16 bases. The CDR3 runs 16 residues. DNA of the CDR3: TGTGCCAGCAGTTGGACCCGGCAAGCAACTAACTATGGCTACACCTTC. Protein sequence: CASSWTRQATNYGYTF. The whole variable domain, remainder taken from reference TRBV2 and TRBJ1-2, is EPEVTQTPSHQVTQMGQEVILRCVPISNHLYFYWYRQILGQKVEFLVSFYNNEISEKSEIFDDQFSVERPDGSNFTLKIRSTKLEDSAMYFCASSWTRQATNYGYTFGSGTRLTVV.

The CDR3, as DNA: TGCAGCGTTGTCTCCCCTCGTCTAGCGGGAGGCACTGAGCAGTTCTTC. It encodes CSVVSPRLAGGTEQFF. The rearrangement joins TRBV29-1 to TRBJ2-1; TRBD2 matches at 11 bases. With 4 bases clipped from V and 9 bases from J, the junction kept 14 bases outside the gene matches. The CDR3 contains 16 residues. Germline CDR1 SQVTM, CDR2 ANQGSEA.

This chain connects TRBV19 to TRBJ1-1, with a tentative D call TRBD1 (6 bases). V lost 2 bases, J lost 4 bases, and 11 bases lay in between. The CDR3 covers 14 residues. Germline V gives CDR1 LNHDA, CDR2 SQIVND (reference sequence). The CDR3 loop reads CASSITGITTEAFF. Here the CDR3 DNA reads TGTGCCAGTAGTATAACAGGGATTACCACTGAAGCTTTCTTT.

This clone was found once. The chain carries TRBV5-1 and TRBJ1-2; possibly TRBD1 for D (6 bases). The CDR3 has 15 residues. V was clipped by 3 bases and J by 3 bases, with 15 bases between them. Per germline, CDR1 SGHRS and CDR2 YFSETQ. CDR3 bases: TGCGCCAGCAGCTCTCTCGGGGGCAGCGACTATGGCTACACCTTC. Its protein product is CASSSLGGSDYGYTF.

DNA of the CDR3: TGTGCCAGCAGCTCCCGGACTCCCGCCCATGGCTACACCTTC. This sequence encodes CASSSRTPAHGYTF. This chain uses TRBV11-2 with TRBJ1-2; no reliable D call. This CDR3 is built from 14 residues. V lost 4 bases, J lost 6 bases, and 15 bases lay in between. Germline V gene lookup returns CDR1 SGHAT and CDR2 FQNNGV.

The V gene is TRBV21-1, the J gene TRBJ2-4; the D segment call TRBD1 is taken from the table without a DNA check. TRBV21-1 is an annotated pseudogene. The CDR3 length is 20 residues. The CDR3 sequence is CASSFGRRGDRRKAKNIQYF. DNA for the CDR3: TGTGCCAGCAGCTTTGGTCGAAGGGGGGACAGACGGAAGGCCAAAAACATTCAGTACTTC.

The V call is TRBV11-3, the J call TRBJ2-1; D perhaps matches TRBD1 (6 bases). Trimming shortened V by 5 bases and J by 2 bases, and 13 bases separated the two germline ends. Germline values: CDR1 SGHNT, CDR2 YENEEA. The CDR3 extends over 15 amino acids. In DNA, the CDR3 is TGTGCCAGCAGCGCCAACAGGGACCCCTACAATGAGCAGTTCTTC. Translation gives CASSANRDPYNEQFF. Filled out from reference TRBV11-3 and TRBJ2-1, the complete variable domain reads EAGVVQSPRYKIIEKKQPVAFWCNPISGHNTLYWYLQNLGQGPELLIRYENEEAVDDSQLPKDRFSAERLKGVDSTLKIQPAELGDSAVYLCASSANRDPYNEQFFGPGTRLTVL.

Written as DNA, the CDR3 is TGTGCCAGCCATACAGGTGGCAATTCACCCCTCCACTTT. The encoded protein is CASHTGGNSPLHF. V usage is TRBV2 and J usage is TRBJ1-6; possible D gene TRBD1, 5 bases. V lost 8 bases and J lost 7, with 12 bases in between. The CDR3 has 13 residues. The germline V gene has CDR1 SNHLY and CDR2 FYNNEI.

The rearrangement uses TRBV7-8 and TRBJ1-1, with 10 bases that match TRBD1. V lost 2 bases and J lost 0; bases outside the gene matches: 15. In germline, CDR1 is SGHVS, CDR2 FQNEAQ. The CDR3 is 20 amino acids. The DNA for the CDR3 is TGTGCCAGCAGCTTACGGGCCCCACGCGACAGGGGGCGAGTGAACACTGAAGCTTTCTTT. Its translation is CASSLRAPRDRGRVNTEAFF.

The chain uses TRBV24-1 and TRBJ2-1; D gene unclear. Per the germline V gene, CDR1 is KGHDR and CDR2 is SFDVKD. The CDR3 extends over 12 amino acids. Trimming stripped 4 bases from V and 6 bases from J, with 6 bases between. DNA of the CDR3: TGTGCCACCAGTGACCCTAGCAATGAGCAGTTCTTC. Translated: CATSDPSNEQFF.

The rearrangement joins TRBV15 to TRBJ2-3, with D unresolved. The ends were cut back, 3 bases at V and 10 bases at J, with 11 bases in the middle. Germline V CDR1 and CDR2: LNHNV, YYDKDF (reference sequence). This CDR3 has 12 residues. CDR3 coding DNA: TGTGCCACCAGCAGGGATCACGCATCGCAGTATTTT. Translating gives CATSRDHASQYF.

This chain joins TRBV28 and TRBJ1-5; possibly TRBD1 for D (5 bases). The CDR3 runs to 15 residues. V was cut by 4 bases and J by 2 bases, with 12 bases left in between. Germline CDR1 MDHEN, CDR2 SYDVKM. DNA of the CDR3: TGTGCCAGCAGTTCCACAGGAGCCGGCAATCAGCCCCAGCATTTT. Its protein is CASSSTGAGNQPQHF.

The chain uses TRBV5-6 and TRBJ1-1, with unresolved D. Trimming removed 6 bases at V and 4 bases at J, with 16 bases between. This CDR3 comprises 14 residues. Germline CDR1 reads SGHDT; CDR2 reads YYEEEE. CDR3 DNA: TGTGCCAGCATATCAGGCAAGGCCTTCACTGAAGCTTTCTTT. It is translated as CASISGKAFTEAFF.

The J gene is TRBJ1-2, the V gene TRBV6-5, with D maybe TRBD1 (5 bases). Per germline, CDR1 MNHEY and CDR2 SVGAGI. Trimming stripped 4 bases from V and 4 bases from J, with 13 bases between. The CDR3 contains 14 residues. CDR3: CASSSRDGIYGYTF. CDR3 bases: TGTGCCAGCAGTTCCCGGGACGGAATCTATGGCTACACCTTC.

CDR3 sequence (DNA): TGTGCCAGCAGCCGTAGCGGCCCGACCCAGTACTTC. Amino acid sequence: CASSRSGPTQYF. The chain is built from TRBV3-1 (or the pseudogene TRBV3-2) and TRBJ2-5; maybe TRBD2 (6 bases). V was clipped by 4 bases and J by 7 bases, with 10 bases between them. CDR3 size: 12 residues. In germline, CDR1 is LGHDT, CDR2 YNNKEL (reference sequence).

The chain combines TRBV9 with TRBJ1-5; 11 bases fit TRBD1. In germline, CDR1 is SGDLS, CDR2 YYNGEE. Trimming took 3 bases from V and 6 from J; bases not matched to a gene: 5. CDR3 size: 15 residues. The CDR3 loop is CASSAGQGEGQPQHF. The CDR3 nucleotides are TGTGCCAGCAGCGCGGGACAGGGGGAAGGTCAGCCCCAGCATTTT.

The CDR3 nucleotides read TGTGCCTGGAGTGTAAACCAGGGGAATGAAAAACTGTTTTTT. Its translation is CAWSVNQGNEKLFF. This rearrangement joins TRBV30 to TRBJ1-4, with D possibly TRBD1 on 6 matching bases. Trimming stripped 0 bases from V and 5 bases from J, with 10 bases between. The V gene's germline CDR1 is GTSNPN and CDR2 SVGIG (reference sequence). The CDR3 loop spans 14 amino acids.

The CDR3 nucleotides are TGTGCCAGCAGTGAAGTAGGGGGGGGCGCCGACACCGGGGAGCTGTTTTTT. This gives the protein CASSEVGGGADTGELFF. The genes are TRBV6-1 and TRBJ2-2; D may be TRBD2 (7 bases). Germline assignment: CDR1 MNHNS and CDR2 SASEGT. The CDR3 is 17 residues long. Trimming stripped 1 base from V and 3 bases from J, with 15 bases between.

The rearrangement joins TRBV19 to TRBJ2-2; TRBD1 matches 10 bases. CDR1 and CDR2 from the germline V gene are LNHDA and SQIVND (reference sequence). V dropped 3 bases and J dropped 5; count of bases not matched to a gene: 9. The CDR3 runs to 17 residues. CDR3 sequence (DNA): TGTGCCAGTAGTATCGGAAGGGACAGGGGTTCAACCGGGGAGCTGTTTTTT. Protein product: CASSIGRDRGSTGELFF.

This clone was found once. This chain uses TRBV28 with TRBJ2-7; 11 nucleotides line up with TRBD2. The V segment lost 5 bases and the J segment 3 bases; nucleotides outside the gene matches: 3. The CDR3 runs to 14 residues. Germline CDR1 reads MDHEN; CDR2 reads SYDVKM. The CDR3 coding sequence is TGTGCCAGCAGTACCGGGACTAGCGGCTACGAGCAGTACGTC. Residues: CASSTGTSGYEQYV.

The V and J genes are TRBV12-3 or TRBV12-4 and TRBJ1-2, with D possibly TRBD1 on 6 matching bases. V lost 6 bases and J 7 bases, leaving 15 bases between the germline ends. The CDR3 runs 13 residues. CDR3 nucleotides: TGTGCCAGCAGACATGACAGGCGGAGTGGCTACACCTTC. It encodes CASRHDRRSGYTF.